The rows below give T cell receptor beta chains drawn from one sample of a study of blood T cells in healthy people across ages. TCRdb called the 5' RACE reads again in MiXCR, with one record for every CDR3 protein. The sample shows over a million distinct CDR3 sequences, 55% to 75% of them seen only once. The sample consisted of blood. These receptors were collected from a man younger than 35 in good health. The CDR3 runs from the conserved cysteine through the conserved F or W. The D gene is left open where the match is weak. Only part of the rows carry a size: once, few, many, or a class if the clone is expanded.

clone_size	v_call	j_call	d_call	cdr3_nt	cdr3_aa
-	TRBV7-7	TRBJ2-1	-	TGTGCTAGCAGCTTGGGGCGAGTGGGGGGTTACAATGAGCAGTTCTTC	CASSLGRVGGYNEQFF
-	TRBV7-9	TRBJ1-2	TRBD1	TGTGCCAGCAGCTTCTCAGGGGGCGCAGTAAGCTATGGCTACACCTTC	CASSFSGGAVSYGYTF
-	TRBV11-2	TRBJ2-3	-	TGTGCCAGCAGCCCTCGGTACTCACAGAGAGACCCTAGCACAGATACGCAGTATTTT	CASSPRYSQRDPSTDTQYF
-	TRBV7-9	TRBJ2-7	TRBD2	TGTGCCAGCAGCCAGGGACGAGCGGGAGAAGATGAGCAGTACTTC	CASSQGRAGEDEQYF
-	TRBV15	TRBJ1-4	-	TGTGCCACCAGCAGAGATGAGTCCCGACAGACGTTTAGGGAAAAACTGTTTTTT	CATSRDESRQTFREKLFF
-	TRBV5-1	TRBJ1-1	-	TGCGCCAGCAGCTCCGGACTGCGAGAAGCTTTCTTT	CASSSGLREAFF
-	TRBV28	TRBJ1-1	-	TGTGCTAGCAGCCCACACAGGGTTCACACTGAAGCTTTCTTT	CASSPHRVHTEAFF
few	TRBV4-2	TRBJ2-7	TRBD1	TGTGCCAGCAGCCTAGAGACCGGGACAGGGACATACGAGCAGTACTTC	CASSLETGTGTYEQYF
-	TRBV7-6	TRBJ2-5	TRBD2	TGTGCCAGCAGCCAGGGACTAGCGCCAAACCAAGAGACCCAGTACTTC	CASSQGLAPNQETQYF
-	TRBV6-5	TRBJ2-1	-	TGTGCCAGCCGCCCGGGGCTAGCGAACAATGAGCAGTTCTTT	CASRPGLANNEQFF
-	TRBV12-3/TRBV12-4	TRBJ2-7	-	TGTGCCAGCAGTTTAGCCCTCGACAGTGTGCAGTACTTC	CASSLALDSVQYF
-	TRBV12-3/TRBV12-4	TRBJ2-7	-	TGTGCCAGCACCAGGCGAGAGACCTACGAGCAGTACTTC	CASTRRETYEQYF
-	TRBV10-3	TRBJ2-3	TRBD2	TGTGCCATCAATCGGCAGCGGGGCTCCACAGATACGCAGTATTTT	CAINRQRGSTDTQYF
few	TRBV7-9	TRBJ2-7	-	TGTGCCAGCAGCTTAGCGTGGATACCCTACGAGCAGTACTTC	CASSLAWIPYEQYF
-	TRBV5-1	TRBJ1-1	-	TGCGCCAGCAGCTTGCTTGGGCCAAACGAAGGGACTTTCTTT	CASSLLGPNEGTFF
few	TRBV20-1	TRBJ2-4	TRBD2	TGCAGTACGGACAGGGACCCTTTAGCGGGAGGGCCCGTCCTGGCCAAAAACATTCAGTACTTC	CSTDRDPLAGGPVLAKNIQYF
-	TRBV29-1	TRBJ2-4	TRBD1	TGCAGCGTAGTCGGACAGGAAAACATTCAGTACTTC	CSVVGQENIQYF
few	TRBV25-1	TRBJ1-5	-	TGTGCCAGCAGTGAATTTGGGAGCAATCAGCCCCAGCATTTT	CASSEFGSNQPQHF
-	TRBV20-1	TRBJ2-1	-	TGCAGTGCCAATCGCCGGGAGAATTACAATGAGCAGTTCTTC	CSANRRENYNEQFF
few	TRBV13	TRBJ2-7	-	TGTGCCAGCAGCTTATCTAGCGACCGCGGGGACGAGCAGTACTTC	CASSLSSDRGDEQYF
-	TRBV5-5	TRBJ2-2	-	TGTGCCAGCAGCTTGGAATGGTCCGGGGAGCTGTTTTTT	CASSLEWSGELFF
-	TRBV6-1	TRBJ2-5	-	TGTGCCAGCAATTTTTTCGGACAAGGCCAGTACTTC	CASNFFGQGQYF
-	TRBV11-2	TRBJ1-1	-	TGTGCCAGCAGCCCGGACAGATCTCTTGAAGCTTTCTTT	CASSPDRSLEAFF
-	TRBV27	TRBJ2-3	-	TGTGCCAGCAGGCTCACCCTTAGCACAGATACGCAGTATTTT	CASRLTLSTDTQYF
-	TRBV15	TRBJ2-7	-	TGTGCCACCAGCAGTCTACAGGGCTACGAGCAGTACTTC	CATSSLQGYEQYF
-	TRBV7-2	TRBJ2-3	TRBD2	TGTGCCAGCAGCGCGCCAAGCGGGGGGGCGTTTTTTACAGATACGCAGTATTTT	CASSAPSGGAFFTDTQYF
few	TRBV15	TRBJ1-2	-	TGTGCCACCAGCGCTCAGGGCGGGGATGGCTACACCTTC	CATSAQGGDGYTF
-	TRBV6-6	TRBJ1-2	-	TGTGCCAGCAGTTTAAGGGAAGCTGGCTACACCTTC	CASSLREAGYTF
-	TRBV4-2	TRBJ1-2	-	TGTGCCAGCAGCCAAGAAGAAGCGGGGGCCGACTATGGCTACACCTTC	CASSQEEAGADYGYTF
-	TRBV3-1	TRBJ2-5	-	TGTGCCAGCAGCCAAGACGCGGGGCGGACAGAGACCCAGTACTTC	CASSQDAGRTETQYF
few	TRBV9	TRBJ2-4	-	TGTGCCAGCAGCCCCGGGACCGCGTCGTACATTCAGTACTTC	CASSPGTASYIQYF
once	TRBV11-2	TRBJ2-2	-	TGTGCCAGCAGCATAAGATTAGGGACCGGGGAGCTGTTTTTT	CASSIRLGTGELFF
-	TRBV4-1	TRBJ1-4	-	TGCGCCAGCAGCCAAGAGGTTGGGCAGGGTTTCGAAAAACTGTTTTTT	CASSQEVGQGFEKLFF
few	TRBV4-1	TRBJ2-7	TRBD2	TGCGCCAGCAGCCCTGGGGGGGTCCAGTACTTC	CASSPGGVQYF
-	TRBV20-1	TRBJ2-3	TRBD2	TGCAGTGCTAGGGGAGGGACTAGCGGGGGGGCGACAGATACGCAGTATTTT	CSARGGTSGGATDTQYF
once	TRBV29-1	TRBJ2-5	-	TGCAGCGTTGGGTTCGGGGGTAGGCCTGTCCAAGAGACCCAGTACTTC	CSVGFGGRPVQETQYF
-	TRBV3-1	TRBJ2-5	-	TGTGCCAGCAGCAGGATTGGCCAGGACTGCCCAACGAAGGAGACCCAGTACTTC	CASSRIGQDCPTKETQYF
-	TRBV30	TRBJ2-5	TRBD1	TGTGCCTGGAGTAAAACGACAGGGAGTAGAAAAGAGACCCAGTACTTC	CAWSKTTGSRKETQYF
-	TRBV10-1	TRBJ1-2	-	TGCGCCAGCAGTGAAGGTCTCCGCGACTATGGCTACACCTTC	CASSEGLRDYGYTF